This T cell receptor beta chain came from a study of cytomegalovirus exposure and HLA in healthy donors. Findings of the study overall: Earlier analysis yielded a pattern in which most TCR beta V segments were productive about 87% or about 30% of the time.

V lost 8 bases, J lost 1 base, and 6 bases lay in between. Germline V lookup: CDR1 MGHDK, CDR2 SYGVNS. The CDR3 is 13 amino acids. Primers for the PCR totalled 60 Vbeta and 13 Jbeta. The assay was immunoSEQ multiplex PCR, and TCRdb's table has in-frame clones only and misses some. The table lists around 130,000 clones, 65% to 85% of them singletons. About this clone: The antigen is undetermined.

Unrecorded immune exposures were likely, despite nominal health at sampling. The V gene is TRBV25-1, the J gene TRBJ2-6, with D unresolved. Sequenced input: PBMCs. The source of this sequence is a woman aged 40-49 years in good health and CMV-seropositive. The CDR3 nucleotides are TGTGCCAGCCTGTTATCTGGGGCCAACGTCCTGACTTTC. It specifies CASLLSGANVLTF. Combining the CDR3 with reference TRBV25-1 and TRBJ2-6 gives the whole variable domain EADIYQTPRYLVIGTGKKITLECSQTMGHDKMYWYQQDPGMELHLIHYSYGVNSTEKGDLSSESTVSRIRTEHFPLTLESARPSHTSQYLCASLLSGANVLTFGAGSRLTVL.